A selection of T cell receptor beta chains follows, all from one sample in a study of T-cell reconstitution after alpha-beta-depleted transplantation in children. MiXCR, applied by TCRdb to the PCR reads, yields one record per CDR3 protein. The profile shows 800,000 to 1,000,000 distinct CDR3 sequences, around 30% of them singletons. The sequencing used PBMCs, mostly from graft donor cells, collected 360 days after TCRalphabeta/CD19-depleted stem cell transplant. The receptors stem from a boy in the first two years of life who had a stem cell transplant for SCID, so the T cells may come from the graft donor. Each CDR3 is given with its conserved first and last residue. Fields, in order: D gene, J gene, V gene, clone size, CDR3 DNA, CDR3 protein. The D gene is left open where the match is weak. The size field is filled for only some rows; it gives once, few, many or a size class.

NA | TRBJ2-1 | TRBV6-4 | once | TGTGCCAGCAGTGACTCCGGTCGGGGTAGCTCCTACAATGAGCAGTTCTTC | CASSDSGRGSSYNEQFF
NA | TRBJ2-5 | TRBV6-2/TRBV6-3 | NA | TGTGCCAGCAGCCCCCGGGCCCTACGAGAGACCCAGTACTTC | CASSPRALRETQYF
TRBD1 | TRBJ2-5 | TRBV6-1 | few | TGTGCCAGCAGCCACAGGGGTAGCCAAGAGACCCAGTACTTC | CASSHRGSQETQYF
NA | TRBJ2-7 | TRBV2 | NA | TGTGCCAGCAGCCAAGTGCAGTTCGGTTACGAGCAGTACTTC | CASSQVQFGYEQYF
NA | TRBJ1-1 | TRBV20-1 | few | TGCAGTGCTAGCGGTCGGTACATGAACACTGAAGCTTTCTTT | CSASGRYMNTEAFF
TRBD1 | TRBJ2-7 | TRBV28 | NA | TGTGCCAGCAGTTCCCCGGGACAGGGTGACTACGAGCAGTACTTC | CASSSPGQGDYEQYF
TRBD1 | TRBJ2-1 | TRBV5-6 | NA | TGTGCCAGCAGCCATCCCGACAGGGGAATCTACAATGAGCAGTTCTTC | CASSHPDRGIYNEQFF
TRBD2 | TRBJ2-3 | TRBV4-3 | NA | TGCGCCAGCAGCCAAGATCGGTTCGCGGGGGACCCCTGGGATACGCAGTATTTT | CASSQDRFAGDPWDTQYF
NA | TRBJ1-3 | TRBV12-3/TRBV12-4 | NA | TGTGCCAGCAGTTCCTACTTGGACGGCCGGGGCACCATATATTTT | CASSSYLDGRGTIYF
TRBD1 | TRBJ2-7 | TRBV5-6 | few | TGTGCCAGCAGCTTCCAGGACAGGGTCTACGAGCAGTACTTC | CASSFQDRVYEQYF
NA | TRBJ1-1 | TRBV20-1 | few | TGCAGTGCTAGGGGGTCCTGGGCGGCTGAAGCTTTCTTT | CSARGSWAAEAFF
TRBD2 | TRBJ2-2 | TRBV7-9 | NA | TGTGCCAGCAGCTTCTTTCGGGGGGCCGGGGAGCTGTTTTTT | CASSFFRGAGELFF
NA | TRBJ2-7 | TRBV29-1 | NA | TGCAGCGTTCGTAAACCAGGTTACGAGCAGTACTTC | CSVRKPGYEQYF
NA | TRBJ1-2 | TRBV20-1 | NA | TGCAGTGCTAGAGATAGCCTTAAGCATGGCTACACCTTC | CSARDSLKHGYTF
NA | TRBJ2-2 | TRBV7-6 | NA | TGTGCCAGCAGCTTAGCGCCGGGCTTGCCCGGGGAGCTGTTTTTT | CASSLAPGLPGELFF
TRBD1 | TRBJ2-1 | TRBV12-3/TRBV12-4 | NA | TGTGCCAGCAGCACCATTCAGGGGGTCCCCTACAATGAGCAGTTCTTC | CASSTIQGVPYNEQFF
TRBD2 | TRBJ2-3 | TRBV4-2 | NA | TGTGCCAGCAGCCAAGAGGGCGGGGGGCGCCCAGATACGCAGTATTTT | CASSQEGGGRPDTQYF
NA | TRBJ1-1 | TRBV12-5 | NA | TGTGCTAGTGGTTTGCCCTCCGACATATCCAACACTGAAGCTTTCTTT | CASGLPSDISNTEAFF
TRBD2 | TRBJ2-3 | TRBV20-1 | few | TGCAGTGCTATAAGACTAGCGGGGGCACCAGATACGCAGTATTTT | CSAIRLAGAPDTQYF
NA | TRBJ2-5 | TRBV20-1 | few | TGCAGTGCTTCCCGCAAAATGGGAGAGACCCAGTACTTC | CSASRKMGETQYF
TRBD1 | TRBJ2-7 | TRBV29-1 | few | TGCAGCGTTGGTGGAGGACAGGCCTACTACGAGCAGTACTTC | CSVGGGQAYYEQYF
NA | TRBJ2-2 | TRBV5-6 | many | TGTGCCAGCAGCTTGGCCGGGGAGCTGTTTTTT | CASSLAGELFF
TRBD1 | TRBJ1-6 | TRBV28 | few | TGTGCCAGCCCGGGACAGCGAAATTCACCCCTCCACTTT | CASPGQRNSPLHF